The 16 T cell receptor beta chains listed next were all sequenced from one sample in a study of blood T cell repertoires in COVID-19. Using immunoSEQ multiplex PCR, the repertoire was profiled, and TCRdb retains in-frame clones only, with some absent. The profile shows approximately 280,000 clones, around 86% of them singletons. Material for sequencing was peripheral blood. These receptors all stem from a man in his fifties with acute or convalescent COVID-19.

The rearrangement links TRBV5-4 to TRBJ1-2, with D uncertain. Trimming pared 4 bases from V and 3 bases from J, leaving 13 bases between. This CDR3 is built from 14 residues. The germline CDR1 and CDR2 sequences are SGHNT and YYREEE (reference sequence). The CDR3 loop is CASSPPDTYYGYTF. In DNA, the CDR3 is TGTGCCAGCAGCCCACCCGACACTTACTATGGCTACACCTTC.

The rearrangement joins TRBV4-1 to TRBJ1-1; D is possibly TRBD1 (5 bases). The CDR3 has 16 amino acids. The germline CDR1 and CDR2 sequences are MGHRA and YSYEKL. With 5 bases removed from V and 0 bases from J, the gap between germline ends came to 16 bases. CDR3 amino acids: CASSGPRGHLNTEAFF. CDR3 bases: TGCGCCAGCAGCGGACCTAGGGGTCACTTGAACACTGAAGCTTTCTTT.

This chain joins TRBV3-1 (or the pseudogene TRBV3-2) and TRBJ1-1, with D uncertain. This CDR3 is built from 14 residues. Germline CDR1 reads LGHDT; CDR2 reads YNNKEL (reference sequence). V lost 2 bases and J lost 1, with 8 bases in between. CDR3 loop: CASSQISGNTEAFF. Here the CDR3 DNA reads TGTGCCAGCAGCCAAATATCCGGGAACACTGAAGCTTTCTTT.

The J gene is TRBJ1-3, the V gene TRBV7-8, with D hard to call. Trimming removed 3 bases from V and 0 bases from J, with 9 bases in between. This CDR3 region has 15 residues. Germline assignment: CDR1 SGHVS and CDR2 FQNEAQ. The CDR3 nucleotides are TGTGCCAGCAGCTTGATCGGTGTCTCTGGAAACACCATATATTTT. Its protein product is CASSLIGVSGNTIYF.

The rearrangement joins TRBV7-8 to TRBJ2-5; 8 nucleotides match TRBD1. The V and J ends lost 4 bases and 5 bases, in that order; junction bases with no gene match: 6. The CDR3 is made up of 14 amino acids. Germline V gene data show CDR1 as SGHVS and CDR2 as FQNEAQ. The CDR3 loop reads CASSYGQGRETQYF. DNA of the CDR3: TGTGCCAGCAGCTACGGACAGGGACGGGAGACCCAGTACTTC.

The table lists this clone with a count of one. The chain recombines TRBV10-3 with TRBJ2-7, with D possibly matching TRBD1 (6 bases). The CDR3 length is 14 residues. V lost 8 bases to trimming and J lost 2 bases, with 16 bases between them. Germline CDR1 is ENHRY and CDR2 is SYGVKD. CDR3 region: CAIPFRDTAYEQYF. DNA of the CDR3: TGTGCCATCCCATTCCGGGACACAGCCTACGAGCAGTACTTC.

The CDR3 coding sequence is TGTGCCAGCAGCTTTGGGACAGGGGGAGGCTACACCTTC. It codes for CASSFGTGGGYTF. V gene TRBV5-6 combines with J gene TRBJ1-2; 11 positions match TRBD1. The length of the CDR3 is 13 residues. The germline V gene encodes CDR1 SGHDT and CDR2 YYEEEE. The junction had 2 bases not matched to a gene; V was cut back by 2 bases and J by 8 bases.

The chain is built from TRBV9 and TRBJ2-3; D remains ambiguous. Germline V gene sequence: CDR1 SGDLS, CDR2 YYNGEE. The CDR3 sequence is 13 residues long. Trimming removed 4 bases from V and 0 bases from J, with 6 bases in between. The CDR3 nucleotides are TGTGCCAGCAGCCCCCTGAGCACAGATACGCAGTATTTT. Encoded protein: CASSPLSTDTQYF.

The chain has TRBV27 and TRBJ1-4, with D possibly TRBD1 on 6 matching bases. The V gene lost 8 bases and the J gene lost 5 bases, with 18 bases spanning the gap. The germline gives CDR1 MNHEY, CDR2 SMNVEV (reference sequence). This CDR3 contains 15 residues. The CDR3 DNA follows: TGTGCCAGCCGACCACTACAGGGCGCCAATGAAAAACTGTTTTTT. Protein sequence: CASRPLQGANEKLFF.

Worth noting for this clone: The sample holds other DNA sequences that translate to the same CDR3. CDR3 region: CASSPQDQPQHF. CDR3 in DNA: TGTGCCAGCAGCCCCCAGGATCAGCCCCAGCATTTT. The genes are TRBV7-9 and TRBJ1-5, with D uncertain. Germline V gene data show CDR1 as SEHNR and CDR2 as FQNEAQ (reference sequence). Deletions cut 5 bases from V and 5 bases from J, with 7 bases between. CDR3 length: 12 residues.

This clone has more than one count but fewer than ten. This chain joins TRBV5-1 and TRBJ2-2; possibly TRBD1 for D (5 bases). V lost 4 bases to trimming and J lost 6 bases, with 16 bases between them. The CDR3 contains 15 residues. Germline lookup yields CDR1 SGHRS and CDR2 YFSETQ. The CDR3 loop reads CASSDNSGFAGELFF. In DNA, the CDR3 is TGCGCCAGCAGCGACAACTCAGGGTTTGCCGGGGAGCTGTTTTTT.

The chain uses TRBV2 and TRBJ1-3; the D gene is possibly TRBD1 (5 bases). This CDR3 spans 14 amino acids. Trimming removed 6 bases at V and 5 bases at J, with 14 bases between. The germline V gene encodes CDR1 SNHLY and CDR2 FYNNEI. CDR3 loop: CASSLQGFRNTIYF. For the CDR3, the DNA is TGTGCCAGCAGCCTCCAGGGATTCAGAAACACCATATATTTT.

The chain has TRBV7-9 and TRBJ2-2, with a possible D match to TRBD1 (6 bases). The CDR3 is 18 residues long. CDR1 SEHNR and CDR2 FQNEAQ come from the germline V gene (reference sequence). Trimming removed 1 base from V and 3 bases from J, with 18 bases in between. CDR3 amino acids: CASSLGGHPYFDTGELFF. The CDR3 DNA reads TGTGCCAGCAGCTTAGGGGGACATCCATATTTCGACACCGGGGAGCTGTTTTTT. The full variable domain, with the rest looked up from reference TRBV7-9 and TRBJ2-2, is DTGVSQNPRHKITKRGQNVTFRCDPISEHNRLYWYRQTLGQGPEFLTYFQNEAQLEKSRLLSDRFSAERPKGSFSTLEIQRTEQGDSAMYLCASSLGGHPYFDTGELFFGEGSRLTVL.

This clone was recorded many times. This chain links TRBV7-6 with TRBJ2-2; TRBD2 might be the D (5 bases). The CDR3 consists of 16 residues. Trimming took 7 bases from V and 5 from J, leaving 20 bases between them. The germline CDR1 and CDR2 sequences are SGHVS and FNYEAQ. Here the CDR3 reads CASTPTIGEGTGELFF. CDR3 bases: TGTGCCAGCACCCCCACCATCGGGGAAGGGACCGGGGAGCTGTTTTTT. Looking up the rest from reference TRBV7-6 and TRBJ2-2 gives the full variable domain: GAGVSQSPRYKVTKRGQDVALRCDPISGHVSLYWYRQALGQGPEFLTYFNYEAQQDKSGLPNDRFSAERPEGSISTLTIQRTEQRDSAMYRCASTPTIGEGTGELFFGEGSRLTVL.

The chain carries TRBV20-1 and TRBJ2-5, with 9 positions matching TRBD2. Trimming removed 3 bases from V and 1 base from J; junction bases left unmatched: 6. The CDR3 extends over 15 amino acids. Germline assignment: CDR1 DFQATT and CDR2 SNEGSKA (reference sequence). CDR3 sequence: CSASGKTSGQETQYF. CDR3 DNA: TGCAGTGCTAGTGGGAAGACTAGCGGCCAAGAGACCCAGTACTTC.

This chain uses TRBV27 with TRBJ1-2, with TRBD1 as a possible D gene (5 bases). The CDR3 loop spans 13 amino acids. Germline CDR1 and CDR2: MNHEY and SMNVEV (reference sequence). Trimming stripped 5 bases from V and 1 base from J, with 8 bases between. In DNA, the CDR3 is TGTGCCAGCAGTCCGACAGATAACTATGGCTACACCTTC. Translated: CASSPTDNYGYTF.